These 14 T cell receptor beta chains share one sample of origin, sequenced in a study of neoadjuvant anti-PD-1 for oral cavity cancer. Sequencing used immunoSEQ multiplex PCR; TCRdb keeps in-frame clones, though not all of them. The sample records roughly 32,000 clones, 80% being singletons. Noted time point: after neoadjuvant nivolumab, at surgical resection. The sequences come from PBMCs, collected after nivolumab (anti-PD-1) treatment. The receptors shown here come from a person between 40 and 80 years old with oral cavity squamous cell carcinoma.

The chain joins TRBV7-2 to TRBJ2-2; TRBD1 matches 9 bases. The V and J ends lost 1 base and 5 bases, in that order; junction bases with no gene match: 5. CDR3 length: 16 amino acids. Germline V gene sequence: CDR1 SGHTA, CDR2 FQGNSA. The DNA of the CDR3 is TGTGCCAGCAGCTTAGAGAGGACAGGGGTTACCGGGGAGCTGTTTTTT. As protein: CASSLERTGVTGELFF.

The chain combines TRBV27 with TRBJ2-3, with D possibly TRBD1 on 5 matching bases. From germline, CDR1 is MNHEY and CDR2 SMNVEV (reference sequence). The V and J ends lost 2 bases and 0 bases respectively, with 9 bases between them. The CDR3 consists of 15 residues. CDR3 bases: TGTGCCAGCAGTTTAGAAGGGGTTAGCACAGATACGCAGTATTTT. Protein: CASSLEGVSTDTQYF.

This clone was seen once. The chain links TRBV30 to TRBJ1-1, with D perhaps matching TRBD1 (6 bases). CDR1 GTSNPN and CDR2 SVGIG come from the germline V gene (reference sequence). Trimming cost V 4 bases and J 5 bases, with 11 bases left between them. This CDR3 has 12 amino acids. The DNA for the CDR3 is TGTGCCTGGACCCGAGGGGGGACTGAAGCTTTCTTT. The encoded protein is CAWTRGGTEAFF.

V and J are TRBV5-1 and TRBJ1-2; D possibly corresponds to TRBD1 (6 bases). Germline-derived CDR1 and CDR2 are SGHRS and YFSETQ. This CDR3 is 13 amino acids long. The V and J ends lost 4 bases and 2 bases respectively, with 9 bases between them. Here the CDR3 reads CASSGTGNYGYTF. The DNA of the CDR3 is TGCGCCAGCAGCGGAACAGGGAACTATGGCTACACCTTC.

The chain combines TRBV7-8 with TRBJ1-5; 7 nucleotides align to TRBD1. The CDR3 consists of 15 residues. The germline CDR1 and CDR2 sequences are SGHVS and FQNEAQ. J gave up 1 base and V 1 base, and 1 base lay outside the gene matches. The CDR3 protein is CASSLEGQSNQPQHF. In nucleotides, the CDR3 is TGTGCCAGCAGCTTAGAGGGACAGAGCAATCAGCCCCAGCATTTT. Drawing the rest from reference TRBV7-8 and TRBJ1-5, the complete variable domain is GAGVSQSPRYKVAKRGQDVALRCDPISGHVSLFWYQQALGQGPEFLTYFQNEAQLDKSGLPSDRFFAERPEGSVSTLKIQRTQQEDSAVYLCASSLEGQSNQPQHFGDGTRLSIL.

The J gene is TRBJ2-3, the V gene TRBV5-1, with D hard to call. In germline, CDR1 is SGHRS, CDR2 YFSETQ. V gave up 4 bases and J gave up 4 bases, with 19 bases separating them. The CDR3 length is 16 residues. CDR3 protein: CASSDDLNPTADTQYF. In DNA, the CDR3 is TGCGCCAGCAGCGATGACCTAAATCCCACGGCAGATACGCAGTATTTT.

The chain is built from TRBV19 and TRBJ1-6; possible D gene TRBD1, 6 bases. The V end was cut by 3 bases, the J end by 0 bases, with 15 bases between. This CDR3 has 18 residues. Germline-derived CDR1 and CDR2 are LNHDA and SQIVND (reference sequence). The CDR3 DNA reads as TGTGCCAGTAGTATTAGGGGGGCCTTGAGCTCCTATAATTCACCCCTCCACTTT. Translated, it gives CASSIRGALSSYNSPLHF.

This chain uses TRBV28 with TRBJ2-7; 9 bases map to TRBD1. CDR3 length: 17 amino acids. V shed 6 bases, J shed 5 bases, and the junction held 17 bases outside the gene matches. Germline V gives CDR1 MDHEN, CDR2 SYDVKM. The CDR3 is CASSMALRDRVLDEQYF. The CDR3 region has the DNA TGTGCCAGCAGCATGGCCTTGAGGGACAGGGTCCTGGACGAGCAGTACTTC.

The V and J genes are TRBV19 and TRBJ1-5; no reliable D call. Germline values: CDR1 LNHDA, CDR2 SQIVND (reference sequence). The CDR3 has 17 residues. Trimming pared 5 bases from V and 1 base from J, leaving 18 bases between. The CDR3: CASSPGRLRRSNQPQHF. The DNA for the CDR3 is TGTGCCAGTAGTCCAGGACGGCTTAGGAGGAGCAATCAGCCCCAGCATTTT.

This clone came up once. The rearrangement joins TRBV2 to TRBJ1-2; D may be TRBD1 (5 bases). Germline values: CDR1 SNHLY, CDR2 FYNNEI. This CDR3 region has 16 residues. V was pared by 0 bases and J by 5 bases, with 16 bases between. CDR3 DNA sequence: TGTGCCAGCAGTGAAGCGGAAGGGGATCGTGGATATGGCTACACCTTC. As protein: CASSEAEGDRGYGYTF.

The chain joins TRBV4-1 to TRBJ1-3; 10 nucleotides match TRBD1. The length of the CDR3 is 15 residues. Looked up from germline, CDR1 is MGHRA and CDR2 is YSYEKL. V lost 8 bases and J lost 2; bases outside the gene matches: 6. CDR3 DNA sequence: TGCGCCAGCGGCAAGGACAGGGGGACTGGAAACACCATATATTTT. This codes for CASGKDRGTGNTIYF.

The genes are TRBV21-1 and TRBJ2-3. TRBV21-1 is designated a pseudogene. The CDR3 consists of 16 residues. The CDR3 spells CASSKVGSRGPDTQYF. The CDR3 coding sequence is TGTGCCAGCAGCAAAGTTGGAAGTCGGGGGCCAGATACGCAGTATTTT.

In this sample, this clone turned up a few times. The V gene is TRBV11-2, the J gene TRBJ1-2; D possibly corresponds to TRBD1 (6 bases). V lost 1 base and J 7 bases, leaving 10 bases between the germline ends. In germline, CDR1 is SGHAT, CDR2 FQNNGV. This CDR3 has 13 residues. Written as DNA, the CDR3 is TGTGCCAGCAGCTTAGGCGGGGGGCTTGGCTACACCTTC. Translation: CASSLGGGLGYTF.

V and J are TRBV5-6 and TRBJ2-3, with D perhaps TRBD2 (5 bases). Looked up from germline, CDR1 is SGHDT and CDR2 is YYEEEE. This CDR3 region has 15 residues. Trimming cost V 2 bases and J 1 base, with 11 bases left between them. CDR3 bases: TGTGCCAGCAGCTTTAGAGGGAGAGGCACAGATACGCAGTATTTT. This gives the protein CASSFRGRGTDTQYF.